This T cell receptor (beta chain) was retrieved from a study of T cells in tuberculosis (dated by TCRdb to 2017 to 2018). Regarding the complete study: To characterize T cells specific for the mycobacterial lipid antigen glucose monomycolate (GMM), the study used CD1B tetramers together with high-throughput TCR immunosequencing. IGRA-negative adolescents, IGRA-positive adolescents with latent tuberculosis and adults with active tuberculosis, about 9 per group, were compared in a South African clinical cohort. PBMC from patients with active tuberculosis were archived either before the start of standard anti-tuberculosis treatment or within 7 days of starting that treatment.

The immunoSEQ multiplex PCR assay was used to generate TCR libraries, with TCR-beta and/or TCR-alpha/delta assays applied to each sample. The Illumina high-throughput platform was used to sequence the amplified TCR libraries. The authors' analysis ran thus. Clustering and dimensionality reduction relied on pairwise TCRdist distances among GMM-specific receptors from T cells that were either sorted ex vivo or expanded in vitro. The score assigned to each clinical repertoire was mean NN-distance, meaning the average TCRdist to the nearest 10% of tetramer-positive reference sequences. To compute GEM TCR motif frequency, the fraction of unique TCRs matching known GEM sequences by V/J usage and CDR3 length was calculated. Linear discriminant analysis with leave-one-out cross-validation, implemented in scikit-learn, was used to classify active tuberculosis. The table comes from immuneACCESS by way of TCRdb, which keeps in-frame sequences with V and J called. Part of the clones is missing from these tables; in studies checked, under half for an unresolved V gene and the rest for unknown reasons. The D gene and trimming were derived from the DNA, and the V and J assignments and clone size from that table. This sample comprises over 30,000 clones, 80% to 95% of them detected only once. Roughly 10% of the sample is in the top ten clones.

As for this clone: Its antigen target is currently unknown. No qualities accompany the bases; no much larger clone lies one base away.

The meaning of the sample's time point label: new active TB diagnosis, blood taken before or within 7 days of starting treatment. The patients with active tuberculosis were newly diagnosed, HIV-seronegative South African adults aged 18 years or older. Confirmation of active tuberculosis was based on positive sputum smear microscopy and/or a positive M. tuberculosis culture. Immunosequencing was performed on unsorted cryopreserved PBMC and covered approximately 100,000 T cells per clinical donor on average. Trimming removed 4 bases from V and 3 bases from J; the gene matches leave 15 bases unexplained. Taken from cysteine to phenylalanine, the CDR3 has 17 residues. Of all the DNA, just the CDR3 is kept, 51 bases in frame from base 1. CDR1 and CDR2 are drawn from the germline V gene (reference sequence): SEHNR, FQNEAQ. General study outcomes and caveats: Smaller mean NN-distances to GMM-specific TCRs were observed in active tuberculosis TCR-alpha repertoires than in IGRA-negative controls, suggesting clonal expansion of GMM-specific TCRs. Clinical samples were selected based on the availability of cryopreserved specimens, with adults included as active tuberculosis cases and adolescents included as controls. Using GEM motif frequencies, a classifier achieved 60% to 70% accuracy, whereas a classifier built on the diverse GMM-specific repertoire got to around 86% accuracy (AUROC roughly 0.88). The smaller NN-distances in active tuberculosis patients were driven in part by shorter CDR3-alpha lengths, while the difference seen for TCR-beta was not statistically significant.

The receptor chain draws on TRBV7-9 and TRBJ2-7; TRBD1 fits 7 bases in the junction. The receptor was derived from an adult with tuberculosis. This specimen consisted of PBMCs, obtained at tuberculosis diagnosis. The nucleotides are TGTGCCAGCAGCTCAACTAGGAAGGATACAGGGGTCTACGAGCAGTACTTC. It translates to CASSSTRKDTGVYEQYF.